The TCR beta chain under discussion was sequenced for a study of blood T cell repertoires in COVID-19. About the research overall: Acute and convalescent COVID-19 samples came from the United States, Italy and Spain. The cDNA or gDNA used as material had been derived from T cells, B-cell-depleted T cells, or PBMCs.

CDR1 and CDR2 from the germline V gene are SGHTA and FQGTGA. The CDR3 consists of 15 residues. Between the trimmed V and J ends, which lost 5 bases and 0 bases, there was a span of 12 bases. The authors' processing: Nucleated cell number was recorded as an estimate derived from reference gene primer amplification. Some clones are missing from TCRdb's copy, which holds only in-frame ones; the method was immunoSEQ multiplex PCR. V, J and clone size were drawn from that table, and D and trimming were deduced from the DNA. The profile shows 100,000 to 130,000 clones, roughly four fifths of them singletons.

The TCR originated in a woman in her seventies with acute or convalescent COVID-19. Sequenced material: peripheral blood. The chain is built from TRBV7-3 and TRBJ2-3, with D perhaps TRBD2 (6 bases). DNA for the CDR3: TGTGCCAGCAGCCAATGGACTACTAGCACAGATACGCAGTATTTT. Its protein is CASSQWTTSTDTQYF.